These T cell receptor beta chains were read from a single sample in a study of T cells after yellow fever vaccination. TCRdb fed the 5' RACE reads into MiXCR, producing one record per CDR3 protein. Of more than 120,000 distinct CDR3 sequences listed, 7% to 9% are singletons. The source material was CD4+ T cells sorted from PBMCs, sampled 5 days after the yellow fever booster vaccination. Receptors were obtained from a man aged 25-45 years who received the YFV17D yellow fever vaccine. The CDR3 runs from the conserved cysteine through the conserved F or W. The D gene is left open where the match is weak. Only some rows state a clone size, as once, few, many or a class for expanded clones.

cdr3_nt | cdr3_aa | j_call | d_call | v_call | clone_size
TGCGCCAGCAGCATCGGGACAATCGAGGCCGGGGAGCTGTTTTTT | CASSIGTIEAGELFF | TRBJ2-2 | . | TRBV5-1 | many
TGCGCCAGCAGCAGCACTAGCGGGAGTGGGGGGGAGCTGTTTTTT | CASSSTSGSGGELFF | TRBJ2-2 | TRBD2 | TRBV4-3 | many
TGCAGTGCTAACGACGTAAACCACTACAATGAGCAGTTCTTC | CSANDVNHYNEQFF | TRBJ2-1 | . | TRBV20-1 | many
TGTGCCAGCGCGGCGACTAGCGGAAACACCGGGGAGCTGTTTTTT | CASAATSGNTGELFF | TRBJ2-2 | TRBD2 | TRBV7-2 | many
TGTGCCAGCAGCCGAAAAGCGGGCAGCTCCTACAATGAGCAGTTCTTC | CASSRKAGSSYNEQFF | TRBJ2-1 | . | TRBV5-4 | many
TGTGCCAGCAGCTTGGCCGGGGGTGAGCAGTTCTTC | CASSLAGGEQFF | TRBJ2-1 | . | TRBV5-6 | many
TGTGCCAGCAGCCCCCTAGGGAGGGGGGGAGAGCAGTACTTC | CASSPLGRGGEQYF | TRBJ2-7 | . | TRBV3-1 | many
TGTGCCAGCACTGCCAATCCGGAAGAGACCCAGTACTTC | CASTANPEETQYF | TRBJ2-5 | . | TRBV2 | many
TGTGCCAGCTCACCGAGTCAGTATGGAAACACCATATATTTT | CASSPSQYGNTIYF | TRBJ1-3 | . | TRBV18 | .
TGTGCCAGTCCACTAGCGGCGCTTGTCGGGACCGGGGAGCTGTTTTTT | CASPLAALVGTGELFF | TRBJ2-2 | . | TRBV21-1 | many
TGTGCCAGCAGCTCGCTTCTGCAAGAGACCCAGTACTTC | CASSSLLQETQYF | TRBJ2-5 | . | TRBV7-2 | many
TGCAGTGCTAGAGATCGGCGCGCGCAGTTCTTC | CSARDRRAQFF | TRBJ2-1 | . | TRBV20-1 | many
TGTGCCAGCAGCTTAGGCGGGACTGGTGAGCAGTTCTTC | CASSLGGTGEQFF | TRBJ2-1 | . | TRBV7-9 | many
TGTGGCAGCAGCCAAAGGCGACCGGGACCCACCTACGAGCAGTACTTC | CGSSQRRPGPTYEQYF | TRBJ2-7 | . | TRBV3-1 | .
TGTGCCAGCAGCGTATCCGGACAGGGGCCCTACGAGCAGTACTTC | CASSVSGQGPYEQYF | TRBJ2-7 | TRBD1 | TRBV9 | many
TGCAGTGCTGCCGCGCTAGCGGAGCCCTCTCAAGAGACCCAGTACTTC | CSAAALAEPSQETQYF | TRBJ2-5 | TRBD2 | TRBV20-1 | many
TGTGCCAGCAGCCAATTAACAGGAAATAACTATGGCTACACCTTC | CASSQLTGNNYGYTF | TRBJ1-2 | . | TRBV12-3/TRBV12-4 | many
TGTGCCAGCAGCCGACGGGACTCCAACACTGAAGCTTTCTTT | CASSRRDSNTEAFF | TRBJ1-1 | . | TRBV12-3/TRBV12-4 | many
TGCAGTGCTAGAGACTCTACTTGGAGAGGGGACACCGGGGAGCTGTTTTTT | CSARDSTWRGDTGELFF | TRBJ2-2 | . | TRBV20-1 | many
TGTGCCAGCAGTACGACTCCGAACACCGGGGAGCTGTTTTTT | CASSTTPNTGELFF | TRBJ2-2 | . | TRBV6-1 | many
TGTGCCAGCAGCCCACGGGCGGTAGCGGGGATCCAAGAGACCCAGTACTTC | CASSPRAVAGIQETQYF | TRBJ2-5 | TRBD2 | TRBV11-3 | .
TGCGCCAGCAGCTTGGGCGGGGGCGCGTCTTACAATGAGCAGTTCTTC | CASSLGGGASYNEQFF | TRBJ2-1 | . | TRBV5-1 | many
TGCGCCAGCAGCAGGTCTGGACAGGGAAAGAACACTGAAGCTTTCTTT | CASSRSGQGKNTEAFF | TRBJ1-1 | TRBD1 | TRBV5-1 | many
TGCAGTGCATACCAGATTCAGGGAATTCGGTCACCCCTCCACTTT | CSAYQIQGIRSPLHF | TRBJ1-6 | . | TRBV20-1 | many
TGCAGTGCTCCATCCGCCCGACCAGGGGGCTCTGGCAAAAACATTCAGTACTTC | CSAPSARPGGSGKNIQYF | TRBJ2-4 | TRBD1 | TRBV20-1 | many
TGCAGCCATGATTCTAGCACAGATACGCAGTATTTT | CSHDSSTDTQYF | TRBJ2-3 | . | TRBV20-1 | many
TGTGCCAGCAGCTTCAACAGGGCCTCGGAGACCCAGTACTTC | CASSFNRASETQYF | TRBJ2-5 | . | TRBV5-5 | many
TGCAGTGCTAGAGAGGGGACAGGGGGCTACGAGCAGTACTTC | CSAREGTGGYEQYF | TRBJ2-7 | TRBD1 | TRBV20-1 | many
TGTGCCAGCAGCGCGGGGCGGGACCCCCCAAACATTCAGTACTTC | CASSAGRDPPNIQYF | TRBJ2-4 | . | TRBV13 | few
TGCAGTGCTAGAGAGGGGGCCAGCAATCAGCCCCAGCATTTT | CSAREGASNQPQHF | TRBJ1-5 | . | TRBV20-1 | many
TGCAGTGCTAAGCGTTACAATGAGCAGTTCTTC | CSAKRYNEQFF | TRBJ2-1 | . | TRBV20-1 | many
TGTGCCAGCAGTTTTGGAGCAGGGGGCCAATACAATGAGCAGTTCTTC | CASSFGAGGQYNEQFF | TRBJ2-1 | TRBD1 | TRBV28 | many
TGTGCCATCAGTGAGTCTACTAGCGGGAGTCTCTACAATGAGCAGTTCTTC | CAISESTSGSLYNEQFF | TRBJ2-1 | TRBD2 | TRBV10-3 | many
TGTGCCAGCAGTTCCCTTGGGGTGGGCGACTACGAGCAGTACTTC | CASSSLGVGDYEQYF | TRBJ2-7 | . | TRBV27 | few
TGTGCCAGCAGCTTAGTGGACTCTATCGAGCAGTACTTC | CASSLVDSIEQYF | TRBJ2-7 | . | TRBV7-2 | many
TGTGCCAGCAGTCGTGGGACTAGCGGTTACGAGCAGTACTTC | CASSRGTSGYEQYF | TRBJ2-7 | TRBD2 | TRBV12-3/TRBV12-4 | many
TGCAGCGTTGGGCAGGGGCGACAGGGGGAGACCCAGTACTTC | CSVGQGRQGETQYF | TRBJ2-5 | TRBD1 | TRBV29-1 | many
TGTGCCAGCAGTTCCCCAGGGGGCACAGATACGCAGTATTTT | CASSSPGGTDTQYF | TRBJ2-3 | . | TRBV12-3/TRBV12-4 | many
TGTGCTAGCAGCGAGTACGACAGGCCCCACAATCAGCCCCAGCATTTT | CASSEYDRPHNQPQHF | TRBJ1-5 | . | TRBV7-7 | few
TGTGCCAGCAGCCAAGACGTAAATAAGGATACGCAGTATTTT | CASSQDVNKDTQYF | TRBJ2-3 | . | TRBV7-2 | many
TGTGCCAGCAGCCCGCAACGAGGTGAAAAACTGTTTTTT | CASSPQRGEKLFF | TRBJ1-4 | . | TRBV7-6 | many